The 26 T cell receptor beta chains below were found in one sample sequenced in a study of cytomegalovirus exposure and HLA in healthy donors. Researchers ran the PCR with 60 Vbeta and 13 Jbeta primers. Clones were sequenced by immunoSEQ multiplex PCR, and TCRdb holds only the in-frame ones, with some missing. Among tens of thousands of clones, roughly three fifths were seen once, and the ten largest hold about 5.9%. The sequencing sample was made of PBMCs. The receptors were sampled from a woman in her 30s in good health and CMV-seronegative.

The chain joins TRBV5-8 to TRBJ1-6; 8 nucleotides match TRBD1. Germline CDR1 is SGHTS and CDR2 is YDEGEE. This CDR3 has 14 amino acids. With 3 bases clipped from V and 14 bases from J, the junction kept 10 bases outside the gene matches. This chain's CDR3 is CASSSGTGPLSLHF. CDR3 sequence (DNA): TGTGCCAGCAGCTCCGGGACAGGCCCCCTTTCCCTCCACTTT.

The J gene is TRBJ1-4, the V gene TRBV10-3; TRBD1 might be the D (6 bases). The V gene's germline CDR1 is ENHRY and CDR2 SYGVKD. The CDR3 is 12 residues long. V gave up 10 bases and J gave up 8 bases, with 14 bases separating them. Here the CDR3 reads CATLGGGEKLFF. Written as DNA, the CDR3 is TGTGCCACCCTAGGGGGGGGCGAAAAACTGTTTTTT.

The genes are TRBV6-1 and TRBJ2-3; 10 bases are shared with TRBD1. After removal of 5 bases from V and 4 bases from J, the junction contained 6 bases not matched to a gene. CDR1 is MNHNS, CDR2 SASEGT, per germline. The CDR3 loop spans 15 amino acids. Written as DNA, the CDR3 is TGTGCCAGCAGTCTCCGGGACAGGGGAGCAGATACGCAGTATTTT. Residues: CASSLRDRGADTQYF.

This clone was seen only a few times. For the CDR3, the DNA is TGTGCCAGCAGTTCCACGGGACTAGCGGCCTACAATGAGCAGTTCTTC. This translates into CASSSTGLAAYNEQFF. This sequence joins TRBV28 and TRBJ2-1, with 11 bases aligning to TRBD2. Germline loops: CDR1 MDHEN, CDR2 SYDVKM. The length of the CDR3 is 16 residues. V lost 4 bases to trimming and J lost 2 bases; unmatched junction nucleotides: 4.

Many counts were recorded for this clone. The chain links TRBV5-1 to TRBJ2-3, with 8 bases identical to TRBD1. CDR3 length: 17 residues. Germline V gene sequence: CDR1 SGHRS, CDR2 YFSETQ. V trimming: 0 bases; J trimming: 0 bases; junction bases outside the gene matches: 6. CDR3 protein: CASSLAQTGDSTDTQYF. The CDR3 DNA sequence: TGCGCCAGCAGCTTGGCCCAGACAGGGGATAGCACAGATACGCAGTATTTT. The complete variable domain, with remaining parts taken from reference TRBV5-1 and TRBJ2-3, reads KAGVTQTPRYLIKTRGQQVTLSCSPISGHRSVSWYQQTPGQGLQFLFEYFSETQRNKGNFPGRFSGRQFSNSRSEMNVSTLELGDSALYLCASSLAQTGDSTDTQYFGPGTRLTVL.

The chain combines TRBV19 with TRBJ2-1; a weak D match, TRBD2 (6 bases). CDR3 size: 13 residues. The germline CDR1 and CDR2 sequences are LNHDA and SQIVND (reference sequence). The germline V and J ends were trimmed by 10 bases and 6 bases, with 16 bases remaining between them. The CDR3 nucleotides are TGTGCCACGGGACTTCCTTTTATCAATGAGCAGTTCTTC. This gives the protein CATGLPFINEQFF.

The rearrangement joins TRBV5-4 to TRBJ2-5, with 8 bases identical to TRBD2. In germline, CDR1 is SGHNT, CDR2 YYREEE (reference sequence). With 1 base clipped from V and 5 bases from J, the junction kept 4 bases outside the gene matches. CDR3 length: 14 amino acids. This CDR3 is CASSLRREGETQYF. The CDR3, as DNA: TGTGCCAGCAGCTTGCGCCGGGAGGGGGAGACCCAGTACTTC.

The chain has TRBV4-1 and TRBJ2-1; 8 nucleotides match TRBD2. Germline CDR1 MGHRA, CDR2 YSYEKL. The CDR3 runs to 17 residues. V lost 3 bases to trimming and J lost 3 bases; unmatched junction nucleotides: 10. As DNA, the CDR3 is TGCGCCAGCAGCCATTCACTCGGGGGGGCGGACTACAATGAGCAGTTCTTC. It translates to CASSHSLGGADYNEQFF.

The J gene is TRBJ1-5, the V gene TRBV28; weak D call: TRBD1 (5 bases). V shed 4 bases and J shed 1 base, with 11 bases lying between them. Looked up from germline, CDR1 is MDHEN and CDR2 is SYDVKM. The CDR3 is 15 amino acids. The CDR3: CASSSGGVSNQPQHF. The CDR3 bases are TGTGCCAGCAGTTCTGGGGGGGTAAGCAATCAGCCCCAGCATTTT.

This clone was seen a few times. The V and J genes are TRBV7-9 and TRBJ2-5, with 14 bases matching TRBD2. Germline trimming cut 5 bases from V and 7 bases from J; bases unmatched to any gene: 12. Germline loops: CDR1 SEHNR, CDR2 FQNEAQ (reference sequence). The CDR3 runs to 17 residues. The CDR3 reads CASSLGLAGVVNRTQYF. DNA for the CDR3: TGTGCCAGCAGCCTGGGACTAGCGGGAGTAGTAAATAGGACCCAGTACTTC.

This chain connects TRBV11-2 to TRBJ1-3, with 8 bases matching TRBD1. Looked up from germline, CDR1 is SGHAT and CDR2 is FQNNGV. The CDR3 extends over 15 amino acids. The V gene end was trimmed by 5 bases and the J gene end by 2 bases; junction bases not matched to a gene: 5. CDR3 coding DNA: TGTGCCAGCAGCCCAGGACAGGGCACTGGAAACACCATATATTTT. Protein sequence: CASSPGQGTGNTIYF.

This clone came up a few times. This chain uses TRBV27 with TRBJ2-5; D unclear. The CDR3 has 14 residues. V was pared by 8 bases and J by 3 bases, with 16 bases between. The germline V gene encodes CDR1 MNHEY and CDR2 SMNVEV (reference sequence). CDR3 DNA sequence: TGTGCCAGCTCCTGGGCAGGAAATGAAGAGACCCAGTACTTC. It specifies CASSWAGNEETQYF.

The chain uses TRBV5-4 and TRBJ2-1; TRBD2 aligns across 13 bases. Germline-derived CDR1 and CDR2 are SGHNT and YYREEE (reference sequence). The junction had 10 bases not matched to a gene; V was cut back by 2 bases and J by 5 bases. The CDR3 runs to 18 residues. The CDR3 loop is CASSFTSGGAGLHNEQFF. CDR3 sequence (DNA): TGTGCCAGCAGCTTTACTAGCGGGGGGGCGGGACTTCACAATGAGCAGTTCTTC.

This clone occurred many times. The chain employs TRBV5-1 and TRBJ1-4, with TRBD1 identical over 7 bases. The germline V gene has CDR1 SGHRS and CDR2 YFSETQ. Trimming at V came to 4 bases and at J to 6 bases, leaving 6 bases not matched to a gene. The CDR3 has 14 residues. CDR3 DNA: TGCGCCAGCAGCAGACAGGGTACCGATGAAAAACTGTTTTTT. Its protein is CASSRQGTDEKLFF.

V usage is TRBV5-8 and J usage is TRBJ2-7; no reliable D call. Trimming removed 6 bases from V and 0 bases from J, with 13 bases in between. From germline, CDR1 is SGHTS and CDR2 YDEGEE. The CDR3 sequence is 14 residues long. The CDR3, as DNA: TGTGCCAGCACCATTTTCGGTAGCTCCTACGAGCAGTACTTC. Translated, it gives CASTIFGSSYEQYF.

This clone was observed a few times. This sequence joins TRBV5-6 and TRBJ1-2; 9 nucleotides line up with TRBD1. This CDR3 has 17 amino acids. The J segment lost 5 bases and the V segment lost 6 bases, leaving 17 bases of the junction unmatched. CDR1 is SGHDT and CDR2 is YYEEEE in the germline V gene. The CDR3 protein is CASTLGGQGRVLYGYTF. The CDR3 region has the DNA TGTGCCAGCACCTTAGGGGGACAGGGCCGCGTCTTATATGGCTACACCTTC.

In its sample, this clone was seen a few times. The chain has TRBV5-4 and TRBJ2-2; tentatively, D is TRBD1 (6 bases). V was cut by 2 bases and J by 3 bases, with 11 bases left in between. The V gene's germline CDR1 is SGHNT and CDR2 YYREEE (reference sequence). The length of the CDR3 is 15 residues. For the CDR3, the DNA is TGTGCCAGCAGCTTACAGGGTTCGGACACCGGGGAGCTGTTTTTT. Translated, it gives CASSLQGSDTGELFF.

The chain employs TRBV14 and TRBJ2-4; TRBD1 agrees at 8 bases. This CDR3 has 13 residues. V trimming: 3 bases; J trimming: 7 bases; junction bases outside the gene matches: 2. Germline V gene lookup returns CDR1 SGHDN and CDR2 FVKESK. The CDR3, as DNA: TGTGCCAGCAGCCACACAGGGGGGAACATTCAGTACTTC. Residues: CASSHTGGNIQYF.

V and J are TRBV21-1 and TRBJ2-7; the table gives TRBD1 as D, unverified against the DNA. TRBV21-1 is assigned pseudogene status. The CDR3 loop spans 12 amino acids. The CDR3 here is CASSKGQPPQYF. As DNA, the CDR3 is TGTGCCAGCAGCAAGGGACAGCCTCCCCAGTACTTC.

J is TRBJ2-1 and V is TRBV28, with 10 bases that match TRBD2. Germline V gives CDR1 MDHEN, CDR2 SYDVKM. The CDR3 extends over 16 amino acids. Germline trimming cut 5 bases from V and 3 bases from J; bases unmatched to any gene: 7. The CDR3 here is CASSPIAGGLYNEQFF. Written as DNA, the CDR3 is TGTGCCAGCAGTCCCATAGCGGGAGGACTCTACAATGAGCAGTTCTTC. Full variable domain (rest looked up from reference TRBV28 and TRBJ2-1): DVKVTQSSRYLVKRTGEKVFLECVQDMDHENMFWYRQDPGLGLRLIYFSYDVKMKEKGDIPEGYSVSREKKERFSLILESASTNQTSMYLCASSPIAGGLYNEQFFGPGTRLTVL.

V gene TRBV9 combines with J gene TRBJ2-4; 7 bases match TRBD2. Trimming cost V 0 bases and J 7 bases; bases outside gene matches: 10. Germline CDR1 SGDLS, CDR2 YYNGEE. The CDR3 contains 16 residues. The CDR3 sequence is CASSVDSAGAWNIQYF. The CDR3 coding sequence is TGTGCCAGCAGCGTAGATTCCGCGGGAGCGTGGAACATTCAGTACTTC. Looking up the rest from reference TRBV9 and TRBJ2-4 gives the full variable domain: DSGVTQTPKHLITATGQRVTLRCSPRSGDLSVYWYQQSLDQGLQFLIQYYNGEERAKGNILERFSAQQFPDLHSELNLSSLELGDSALYFCASSVDSAGAWNIQYFGAGTRLSVL.

V and J are TRBV7-6 and TRBJ2-5, with TRBD2 identical over 11 bases. Trimming removed 3 bases from V and 4 bases from J; junction bases left unmatched: 4. CDR1 and CDR2 (germline): SGHVS, FNYEAQ. This CDR3 spans 15 amino acids. The CDR3 is CASSLWTSGRETQYF. CDR3 nucleotides: TGTGCCAGCAGCTTGTGGACTAGCGGGCGAGAGACCCAGTACTTC.

The CDR3 spells CASRRLDRSNEQYF. DNA of the CDR3: TGTGCCAGCCGAAGACTGGACAGGTCCAACGAGCAGTACTTC. The chain combines TRBV6-5 with TRBJ2-7; 7 positions agree with TRBD1. CDR1 is MNHEY, CDR2 SVGAGI, per germline. The CDR3 consists of 14 residues. Trimming cost V 8 bases and J 5 bases; bases outside gene matches: 12.

The chain is built from TRBV5-6 and TRBJ2-2; maybe TRBD2 (6 bases). This CDR3 is 15 amino acids long. The germline gives CDR1 SGHDT, CDR2 YYEEEE. With 1 base removed from V and 6 bases from J, the gap between germline ends came to 13 bases. For the CDR3, the DNA is TGTGCCAGCAGCTTGCGGGGGACCAGGGCCGGGGAGCTGTTTTTT. Amino acids: CASSLRGTRAGELFF.

The rearrangement uses TRBV18 and TRBJ1-5; D not resolved. This CDR3 has 15 residues. V lost 3 bases, J lost 6 bases, and 15 bases lay in between. Germline CDR1 and CDR2: KGHSH and LQKENI. Here the CDR3 DNA reads TGTGCCAGCTCACCGAGAGGCAGCGCGGTTCAGCCCCAGCATTTT. Amino acid sequence: CASSPRGSAVQPQHF. The full variable domain, its missing parts supplied by reference TRBV18 and TRBJ1-5, is NAGVMQNPRHLVRRRGQEARLRCSPMKGHSHVYWYRQLPEEGLKFMVYLQKENIIDESGMPKERFSAEFPKEGPSILRIQQVVRGDSAAYFCASSPRGSAVQPQHFGDGTRLSIL.

The chain carries TRBV5-4 and TRBJ2-5; 8 bases align to TRBD1. The J call is uncertain, as TRBJ2-7 better fits the DNA end. The CDR3 runs 16 residues. Germline V gene lookup returns CDR1 SGHNT and CDR2 YYREEE (reference sequence). CDR3 bases: TGTGCCAGCAGCTTGGGGTCAGGACAGGGAAATTTCGAGCAGTACTTC. Amino acids: CASSLGSGQGNFEQYF.